This T cell receptor beta chain was identified during a study of blood T cell repertoires in COVID-19. For the study at large: From the United States, Italy and Spain came samples of acute and convalescent COVID-19. Nucleic acid was either cDNA or gDNA, and it came from T cells, B-cell-depleted T cells, or PBMCs.

This CDR3 has 17 residues. As handled by the study authors: Nucleated cell number was recorded as an estimate derived from reference gene primer amplification. Clones were read by immunoSEQ multiplex PCR, and TCRdb kept only the in-frame ones, dropping some. The DNA was the basis for D and trimming; V, J and clone size are from that table. Here the sample spans 60,000 or so clones, 74% being singletons. This TCR came from a woman of 80 years or more with acute or convalescent COVID-19. The V and J genes are TRBV21-1 and TRBJ2-3; TRBD2, the table's D call, was not compared with the DNA. TRBV21-1 is noted as a pseudogene. Sequencing was done on a sample of peripheral blood. Here the CDR3 reads CASSNKVNSGRLDPQYF. In DNA form, the CDR3 reads TGTGCCAGCAGCAATAAGGTGAATAGCGGGAGGTTGGACCCGCAGTATTTT.